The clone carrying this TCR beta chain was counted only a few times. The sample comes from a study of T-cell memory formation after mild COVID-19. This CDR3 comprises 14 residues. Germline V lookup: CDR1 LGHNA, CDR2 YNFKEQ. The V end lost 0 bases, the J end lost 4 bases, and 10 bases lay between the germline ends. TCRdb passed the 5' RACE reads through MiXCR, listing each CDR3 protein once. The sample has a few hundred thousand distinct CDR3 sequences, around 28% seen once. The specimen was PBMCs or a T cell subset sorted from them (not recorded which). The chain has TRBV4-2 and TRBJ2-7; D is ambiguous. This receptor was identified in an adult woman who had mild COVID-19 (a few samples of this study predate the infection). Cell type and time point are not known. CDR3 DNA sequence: TGTGCCAGCAGCCAAGATCCGAAGGTTTACGAGCAGTACTTC. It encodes CASSQDPKVYEQYF.